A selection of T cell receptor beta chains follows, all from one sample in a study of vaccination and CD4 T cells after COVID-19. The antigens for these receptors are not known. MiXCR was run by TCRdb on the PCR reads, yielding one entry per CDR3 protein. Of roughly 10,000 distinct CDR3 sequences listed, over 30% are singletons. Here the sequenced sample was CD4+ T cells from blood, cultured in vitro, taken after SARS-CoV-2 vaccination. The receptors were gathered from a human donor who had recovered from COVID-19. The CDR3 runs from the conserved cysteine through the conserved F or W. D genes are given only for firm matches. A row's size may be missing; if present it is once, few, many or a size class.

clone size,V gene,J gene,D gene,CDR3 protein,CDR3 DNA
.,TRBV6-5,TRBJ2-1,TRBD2,CASSWEGRAEQFF,TGTGCCAGCAGTTGGGAGGGGAGGGCTGAGCAGTTCTTC
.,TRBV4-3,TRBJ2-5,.,CASSQHLRAKETQYF,TGCGCCAGCAGCCAACATCTCAGGGCGAAGGAGACCCAGTACTTC
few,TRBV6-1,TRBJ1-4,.,CASRETVNEKLFF,TGTGCCAGCAGGGAGACAGTTAATGAAAAACTGTTTTTT
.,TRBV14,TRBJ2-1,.,CASSQVGLADFYNEQFF,TGTGCCAGCAGCCAAGTAGGATTAGCGGATTTCTACAATGAGCAGTTCTTC
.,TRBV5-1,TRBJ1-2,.,CASSLRTPNYGYTF,TGCGCCAGCAGCTTGCGAACACCTAACTATGGCTACACCTTC
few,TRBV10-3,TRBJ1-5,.,CAISESGAINQPQHF,TGTGCCATCAGTGAGTCGGGGGCAATCAATCAGCCCCAGCATTTT
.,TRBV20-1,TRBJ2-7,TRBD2,CSARDRTSGPYEQYF,TGCAGTGCTAGAGATCGGACTAGCGGACCCTACGAGCAGTACTTC
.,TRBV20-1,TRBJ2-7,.,CSATRDIAYEQYF,TGCAGTGCTACCCGGGACATCGCCTACGAGCAGTACTTC
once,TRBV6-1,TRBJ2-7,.,CASSRGKTTSYEQYF,TGTGCCAGCAGTCGAGGGAAGACAACCTCCTACGAGCAGTACTTC
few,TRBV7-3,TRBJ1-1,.,CASTEGGGSSEAFF,TGTGCCAGCACGGAGGGGGGAGGGTCGTCTGAAGCTTTCTTT
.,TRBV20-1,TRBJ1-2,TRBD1,CSANPGQVLPNYGYTF,TGCAGTGCTAATCCGGGACAGGTACTACCTAACTATGGCTACACCTTC
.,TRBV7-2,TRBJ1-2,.,CASSLGGPGYTF,TGTGCCAGCAGCTTAGGGGGGCCTGGCTACACCTTC
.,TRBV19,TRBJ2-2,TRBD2,CASSASGNPGELFF,TGTGCCAGTAGTGCTAGCGGGAATCCCGGGGAGCTGTTTTTT
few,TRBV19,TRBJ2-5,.,CASSSGLGGAQETQYF,TGTGCCAGTAGTTCAGGACTAGGGGGAGCCCAAGAGACCCAGTACTTC
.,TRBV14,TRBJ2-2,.,CASSHNTPGRTGELFF,TGTGCCAGCAGCCACAACACCCCGGGACGGACCGGGGAGCTGTTTTTT
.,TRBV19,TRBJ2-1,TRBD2,CASSSTYLAGYSYNEQFF,TGTGCCAGTAGTAGCACATATTTAGCGGGGTACTCCTACAATGAGCAGTTCTTC
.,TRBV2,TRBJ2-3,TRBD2,CASSESLLAGVSTDTQYF,TGTGCCAGCAGTGAATCTTTACTAGCGGGAGTTAGCACAGATACGCAGTATTTT
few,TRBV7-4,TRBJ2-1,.,CAIPPLASGTPSSYNEQFF,TGTGCCATCCCTCCCCTGGCGTCCGGGACCCCAAGCTCCTACAATGAGCAGTTCTTC
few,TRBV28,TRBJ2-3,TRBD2,CASGRVSGRFTDTQYF,TGTGCCAGCGGGCGGGTTAGCGGGAGGTTCACAGATACGCAGTATTTT
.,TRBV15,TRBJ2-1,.,CATSRGTYSSYNEQFF,TGTGCCACCAGCAGAGGGACATATAGCTCCTACAATGAGCAGTTCTTC
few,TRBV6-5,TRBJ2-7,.,CASSSQSSYEQYF,TGTGCCAGCAGTTCACAAAGCTCCTACGAGCAGTACTTC
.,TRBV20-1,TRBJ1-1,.,CSARVPPKSEAFF,TGCAGTGCTAGAGTCCCGCCCAAATCGGAAGCTTTCTTT
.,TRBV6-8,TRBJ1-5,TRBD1,CASRRRRTGARANQPQHF,TGTGCCAGCAGACGACGGCGGACAGGGGCTCGGGCCAATCAGCCCCAGCATTTT
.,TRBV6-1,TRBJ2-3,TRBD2,CASRTTVGLAGGVNTQYF,TGTGCCAGCAGAACAACAGTTGGACTAGCGGGAGGGGTAAATACGCAGTATTTT
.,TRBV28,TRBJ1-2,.,CAARDTNNYGYTF,TGTGCCGCTCGGGACACCAATAACTATGGCTACACCTTC
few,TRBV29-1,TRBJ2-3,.,CSVEEDTDTQYF,TGCAGCGTTGAGGAGGACACAGATACGCAGTATTTT
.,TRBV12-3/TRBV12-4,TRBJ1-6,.,CASSRLGHNSPLHF,TGTGCCAGCAGTCGCTTGGGTCATAATTCACCCCTCCACTTT
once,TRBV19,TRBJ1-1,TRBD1,CASSSDRGTEAFF,TGTGCCAGTAGTTCGGACAGGGGCACTGAAGCTTTCTTT
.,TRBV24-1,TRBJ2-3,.,CATSDLAPRGTDTQYF,TGTGCCACCAGTGACCTCGCGCCCCGGGGCACAGATACGCAGTATTTT
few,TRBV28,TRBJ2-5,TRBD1,CASSFIGGQGAYETQYF,TGTGCCAGCAGTTTTATAGGAGGACAGGGGGCTTACGAGACCCAGTACTTC
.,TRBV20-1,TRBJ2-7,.,CSASHTYEQYF,TGCAGTGCTAGCCACACCTACGAGCAGTACTTC
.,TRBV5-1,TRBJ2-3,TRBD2,CASSPGTSGPTDTQYF,TGCGCCAGCAGCCCAGGGACTAGCGGGCCCACAGATACGCAGTATTTT
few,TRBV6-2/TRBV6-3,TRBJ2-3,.,CASSYQIGGSRDTQYF,TGTGCCAGCAGTTATCAGATCGGCGGTAGTAGAGATACGCAGTATTTT
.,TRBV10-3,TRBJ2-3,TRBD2,CAISEGIAGTDTQYF,TGTGCCATCAGTGAGGGTATAGCGGGGACAGATACGCAGTATTTT
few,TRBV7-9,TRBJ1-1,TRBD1,CASSPKQGELSEAFF,TGTGCCAGCAGCCCCAAACAGGGGGAGTTGTCTGAAGCTTTCTTT
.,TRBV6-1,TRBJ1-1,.,CASRREAAAEAFF,TGTGCCAGCAGAAGGGAGGCCGCTGCTGAAGCTTTCTTT
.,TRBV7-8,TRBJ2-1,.,CASSLGRTVAYEQFF,TGTGCCAGCAGCTTAGGCCGGACTGTGGCCTATGAGCAGTTCTTC
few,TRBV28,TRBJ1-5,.,CASRSTENQPQHF,TGTGCCAGCAGGTCGACGGAGAATCAGCCCCAGCATTTT
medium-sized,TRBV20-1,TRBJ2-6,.,CSARDLSSVSGANVLTF,TGCAGTGCTAGAGATCTCAGTTCGGTCTCTGGGGCCAACGTCCTGACTTTC
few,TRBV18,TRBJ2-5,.,CASSQQETQYF,TGTGCCAGCTCACAACAAGAGACCCAGTACTTC
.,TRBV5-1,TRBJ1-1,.,CASSLVPGGREAFF,TGCGCCAGCAGCTTGGTGCCGGGCGGCAGAGAAGCTTTCTTT
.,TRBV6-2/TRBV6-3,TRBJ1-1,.,CASRTVNTEAFF,TGTGCCAGTAGGACGGTGAACACTGAAGCTTTCTTT
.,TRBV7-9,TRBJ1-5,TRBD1,CARHIEGTGRNQPQHF,TGTGCCAGACACATTGAAGGGACAGGGCGCAATCAGCCCCAGCATTTT
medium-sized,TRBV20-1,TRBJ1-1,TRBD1,CSGMDRDTEAFF,TGCAGTGGTATGGACAGGGACACTGAAGCTTTCTTT
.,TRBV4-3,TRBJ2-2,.,CASSQNLGGELFF,TGCGCCAGCAGCCAAAATTTGGGAGGGGAGCTGTTTTTT
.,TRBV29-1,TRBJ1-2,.,CSVEGTPYGYTF,TGCAGCGTTGAAGGGACACCTTATGGCTACACCTTC
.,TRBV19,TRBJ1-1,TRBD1,CASSIAGGNTEAFF,TGTGCCAGTAGTATAGCAGGGGGGAACACTGAAGCTTTCTTT
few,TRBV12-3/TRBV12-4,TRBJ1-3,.,CASSLGSSGNTIYF,TGTGCCAGCAGTTTAGGTAGCTCTGGAAACACCATATATTTT